This TCR beta chain was retrieved from a study of T cells after yellow fever vaccination. The study, taken as a whole, reports: Weaker overall, the secondary response nonetheless peaked faster (day 5 versus 15). FACS-sorted repertoires could harbor abundant contaminating bulk-population clonotypes. CD4 and CD8 compartments shared a small share of clonotypes.

In the case of this clonotype: The antigen is unknown.

A process of 5'RACE template switching, which added a universal primer site and UMIs, was used to make TCR cDNA. TCRdb reanalysed the 5' RACE reads using MiXCR and keeps one entry per CDR3 protein. Seen here are under 600,000 distinct CDR3 sequences, 21% observed once, and the top ten hold 16%. The CDR3 covers 14 residues. From germline, CDR1 is SGHRS and CDR2 YFSETQ. Trimming took off 4 bases at V and 4 bases at J, with 14 bases between the two ends. The chain combines TRBV5-1 with TRBJ1-1; perhaps TRBD1 as D (5 bases). The sample consisted of PBMCs, taken about 21 days after the first yellow fever vaccination. This clonotype originated in a man in his late teens or twenties who received the YFV17D yellow fever vaccine. The CDR3 spells CASSAQGSGTEAFF. DNA for the CDR3: TGCGCCAGCAGCGCCCAGGGTTCGGGCACTGAAGCTTTCTTT.